Described below is a single T cell receptor (beta chain) sequence and its context. Antigen specificity is unknown. Produced via immunoSEQ multiplex PCR; TCRdb's table is partial and in-frame only. The sample includes tens of thousands of clones, roughly 75% seen only once; the top ten take under 5%. The sample is drawn from a study of T cell responses to AZD1222 COVID-19 vaccine. Study conclusions and caveats: Repertoires were collected only later (after the peak T cell response had occurred). White British ancestry dominated among donors, who included more females, and clonal diversity was possibly underestimated.

The CDR3 consists of 15 residues. The V gene lost 3 bases and the J gene lost 8 bases, with 18 bases spanning the gap. The germline V gene has CDR1 SGHRS and CDR2 YFSETQ. The sequenced sample was peripheral blood, obtained on day 0 of AZD1222 vaccination. The chain combines TRBV5-1 with TRBJ2-1, with D perhaps matching TRBD1 or TRBD2 (5 bases each). The clonotype comes from an adult in good health. The DNA of the CDR3 is TGCGCCAGCAGCTCCCAATGGGCAGGGCGGGATGAGCAGTTCTTC. It codes for CASSSQWAGRDEQFF.